Described below is a single T cell receptor beta chain sequence and its context. Profiling relied on immunoSEQ multiplex PCR, and the TCRdb table lists in-frame clones only, not all of them. The data show tens of thousands of clones, just over 85% seen once. This specimen comes from a study of T cells in localized non-small cell lung cancer. The CDR3 length is 17 residues. The germline CDR1 and CDR2 sequences are KGHSH and LQKENI. Deletions cut 6 bases from V and 0 bases from J, with 18 bases between. Source: peripheral blood, taken before any cancer treatment. V and J are TRBV18 and TRBJ1-3; no firm D call. The receptor comes from a male donor at least 60 years old with stage III squamous cell lung carcinoma. CDR3 nucleotides: TGTGCCAGCTCCCCGGCCTGGGCAGGCCTCTCTGGAAACACCATATATTTT. This translates into CASSPAWAGLSGNTIYF.